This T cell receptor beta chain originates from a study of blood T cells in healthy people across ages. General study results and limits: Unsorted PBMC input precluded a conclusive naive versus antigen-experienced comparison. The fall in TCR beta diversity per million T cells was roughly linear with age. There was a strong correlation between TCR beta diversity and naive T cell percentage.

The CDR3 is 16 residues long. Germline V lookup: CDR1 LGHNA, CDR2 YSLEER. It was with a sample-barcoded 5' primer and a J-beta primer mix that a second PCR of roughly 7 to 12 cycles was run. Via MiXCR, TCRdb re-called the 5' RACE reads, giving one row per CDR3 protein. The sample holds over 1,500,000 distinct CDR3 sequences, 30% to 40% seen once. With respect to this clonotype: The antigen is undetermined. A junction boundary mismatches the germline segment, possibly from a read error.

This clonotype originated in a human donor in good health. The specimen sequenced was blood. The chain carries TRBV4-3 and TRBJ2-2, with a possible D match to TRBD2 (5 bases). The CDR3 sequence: CASSQVSYRDTGERFF. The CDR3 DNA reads TGCGCCAGCAGCCAAGTCTCCTACCGAGACACCGGGGAGCGGTTTTTT.